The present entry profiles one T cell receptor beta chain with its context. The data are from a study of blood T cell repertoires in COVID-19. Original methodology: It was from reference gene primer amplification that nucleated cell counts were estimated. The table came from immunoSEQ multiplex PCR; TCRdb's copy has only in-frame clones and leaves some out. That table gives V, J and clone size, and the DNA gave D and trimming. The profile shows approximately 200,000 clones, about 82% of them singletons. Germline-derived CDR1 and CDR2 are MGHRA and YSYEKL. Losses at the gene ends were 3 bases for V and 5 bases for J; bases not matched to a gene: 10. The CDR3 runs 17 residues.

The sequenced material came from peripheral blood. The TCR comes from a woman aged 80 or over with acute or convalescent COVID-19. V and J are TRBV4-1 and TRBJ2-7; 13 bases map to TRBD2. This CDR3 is CASSQTGLAGESHEQYF. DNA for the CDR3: TGCGCCAGCAGCCAGACCGGACTAGCGGGAGAGTCCCACGAGCAGTACTTC.